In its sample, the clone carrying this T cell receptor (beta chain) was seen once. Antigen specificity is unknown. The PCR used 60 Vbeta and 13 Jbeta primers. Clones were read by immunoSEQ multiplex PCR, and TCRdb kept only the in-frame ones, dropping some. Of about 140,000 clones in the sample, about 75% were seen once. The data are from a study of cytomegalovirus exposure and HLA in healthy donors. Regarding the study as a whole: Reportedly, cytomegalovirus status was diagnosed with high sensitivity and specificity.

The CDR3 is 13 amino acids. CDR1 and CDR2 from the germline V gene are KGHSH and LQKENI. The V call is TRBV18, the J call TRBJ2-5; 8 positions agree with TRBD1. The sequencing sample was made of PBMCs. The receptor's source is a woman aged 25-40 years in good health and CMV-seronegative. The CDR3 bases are TGTGGAGCTTCTCGGGACAGGCAAGAGACCCAGTACTTC. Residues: CGASRDRQETQYF.